This entry concerns a single T cell receptor beta chain. Its target is unknown. TCRdb's table, derived via immunoSEQ multiplex PCR, lists solely in-frame clones and lacks some. The data contain under 35,000 clones, roughly 94% of them singletons. The data originate from a study of T cells in tuberculosis. General study results and limits: Active tuberculosis patients had shorter CDR3-alpha; the beta difference was nonsignificant.

CDR1 is SGHRS and CDR2 is YFSETQ in the germline V gene. This CDR3 has 14 residues. Trimming shortened V by 0 bases and J by 2 bases, and 8 bases separated the two germline ends. The origin of this receptor is a donor aged 10-29 years with latent tuberculosis or without tuberculosis infection. The sample comprised PBMCs. The gene calls are TRBV5-1 and TRBJ2-5, with D possibly TRBD1 on 5 matching bases. CDR3 region: CASSLGQLQETQYF. The CDR3 bases are TGCGCCAGCAGCTTGGGACAGCTTCAAGAGACCCAGTACTTC. The variable domain in full, completed from reference TRBV5-1 and TRBJ2-5, reads KAGVTQTPRYLIKTRGQQVTLSCSPISGHRSVSWYQQTPGQGLQFLFEYFSETQRNKGNFPGRFSGRQFSNSRSEMNVSTLELGDSALYLCASSLGQLQETQYFGPGTRLLVL.